These 32 T cell receptor beta chains share one sample of origin, sequenced in a study of shared clonotypes between healthy human individuals. TCRdb's copy holds only in-frame clones and misses some; the assay was immunoSEQ multiplex PCR. The sample shows 1.6 million or so clones, 98% of them seen only once. The sample comprised naive CD4+ T cells sorted from blood. Documented subset: CD45RA+ positively selected. Source of these receptors: a man between 25 and 39 years old in good health.

The chain uses TRBV11-2 and TRBJ1-4; D gene ambiguous. This CDR3 has 15 amino acids. CDR1 and CDR2 (germline): SGHAT, FQNNGV. Trimming left V 5 bases short and J 7 bases short, with 17 bases between. The CDR3 loop reads CASSRGNTLREKLFF. The CDR3 DNA sequence: TGTGCCAGCAGCCGGGGAAATACACTCCGTGAAAAACTGTTTTTT.

This chain joins TRBV11-1 and TRBJ2-2; D call uncertain. Germline loops: CDR1 SGHAT, CDR2 FQDESV (reference sequence). Trimming left V 4 bases short and J 0 bases short, with 9 bases between. The CDR3 consists of 15 residues. CDR3 protein: CASSSRAANTGELFF. The CDR3 DNA is TGTGCCAGCAGCTCCCGGGCGGCGAACACCGGGGAGCTGTTTTTT.

This chain joins TRBV29-1 and TRBJ1-5, with a possible D match to TRBD1 (6 bases). Germline CDR1 reads SQVTM; CDR2 reads ANQGSEA. The V end was cut by 5 bases, the J end by 0 bases, with 14 bases between. The CDR3 spans 15 residues. Here the CDR3 DNA reads TGCAGCGTTAAACAGGGAGGGGGTAGCAATCAGCCCCAGCATTTT. It codes for CSVKQGGGSNQPQHF. Full variable domain (missing parts from reference TRBV29-1 and TRBJ1-5): SAVISQKPSRDICQRGTSLTIQCQVDSQVTMMFWYRQQPGQSLTLIATANQGSEATYESGFVIDKFPISRPNLTFSTLTVSNMSPEDSSIYLCSVKQGGGSNQPQHFGDGTRLSIL.

The gene calls are TRBV5-1 and TRBJ1-4; 9 bases align to TRBD1. V trimming: 0 bases; J trimming: 8 bases; junction bases outside the gene matches: 5. Looked up from germline, CDR1 is SGHRS and CDR2 is YFSETQ. The CDR3 sequence is 15 residues long. CDR3 region: CASSLEWDREEKLFF. The CDR3 DNA is TGCGCCAGCAGCTTGGAGTGGGACAGGGAAGAAAAACTGTTTTTT.

V gene TRBV4-2 combines with J gene TRBJ2-1; 10 positions agree with TRBD1. The V gene's germline CDR1 is LGHNA and CDR2 YNFKEQ. V dropped 4 bases and J dropped 3; count of bases not matched to a gene: 6. The CDR3 has 16 amino acids. In nucleotides, the CDR3 is TGTGCCAGCAGCCGAAACCGGGACAGGGGCTACAATGAGCAGTTCTTC. It encodes CASSRNRDRGYNEQFF.

V usage is TRBV7-3 and J usage is TRBJ2-7, with 7 bases fitting TRBD2. The germline V gene has CDR1 SGHTA and CDR2 FQGTGA. The CDR3 has 13 residues. Trimming took 5 bases from V and 10 from J; bases not matched to a gene: 11. DNA of the CDR3: TGTGCCAGCAGCGCAGCCGTGGGAGGGCCCCAGTACTTC. Translating it yields CASSAAVGGPQYF.

A remark on this clone: Other DNA sequences in this specimen translate into the identical CDR3. The rearrangement links TRBV7-2 to TRBJ1-5; D ambiguous. The CDR3 covers 15 residues. The V end lost 5 bases, the J end lost 2 bases, and 13 bases lay between the germline ends. CDR1 is SGHTA and CDR2 is FQGNSA in the germline V gene. The CDR3 sequence: CASSPRGTGNQPQHF. CDR3 coding DNA: TGTGCCAGCAGCCCGAGAGGCACAGGCAATCAGCCCCAGCATTTT. Variable domain in full (rest from reference TRBV7-2 and TRBJ1-5): GAGVSQSPSNKVTEKGKDVELRCDPISGHTALYWYRQSLGQGLEFLIYFQGNSAPDKSGLPSDRFSAERTGGSVSTLTIQRTQQEDSAVYLCASSPRGTGNQPQHFGDGTRLSIL.

This chain links TRBV27 with TRBJ1-2, with D possibly TRBD1 on 5 matching bases. Trimming left V 3 bases short and J 8 bases short, with 13 bases between. The length of the CDR3 is 13 residues. Germline V gene data show CDR1 as MNHEY and CDR2 as SMNVEV (reference sequence). CDR3: CASSFLRGGGYTF. CDR3 DNA sequence: TGTGCCAGCAGTTTTCTAAGGGGAGGAGGCTACACCTTC.

The chain is built from TRBV7-9 and TRBJ2-7; 7 positions match TRBD2. Germline V gene lookup returns CDR1 SEHNR and CDR2 FQNEAQ (reference sequence). There are 15 residues in the CDR3. J was trimmed by 3 bases and V by 5 bases; bases with no gene match: 10. The CDR3 here is CASSPGTGLHYEQYF. The CDR3 DNA reads as TGTGCCAGCAGCCCAGGTACGGGACTACACTACGAGCAGTACTTC.

This chain connects TRBV4-3 to TRBJ2-7; D gene unclear. This CDR3 spans 15 amino acids. Trimming removed 0 bases from V and 2 bases from J, with 11 bases in between. Germline CDR1 LGHNA, CDR2 YSLEER. This CDR3 reads CASSQEVTATYEQYF. The CDR3 nucleotides are TGCGCCAGCAGCCAAGAGGTCACAGCAACCTACGAGCAGTACTTC.

This chain connects TRBV10-3 to TRBJ2-1; the D gene is possibly TRBD2 (6 bases). Trimming pared 6 bases from V and 2 bases from J, leaving 11 bases between. The CDR3 is 14 amino acids. Looked up from germline, CDR1 is ENHRY and CDR2 is SYGVKD. This CDR3 reads CAISGSTTYNEQFF. Written as DNA, the CDR3 is TGTGCCATCAGCGGGAGTACGACCTACAATGAGCAGTTCTTC.

In nucleotides, the CDR3 is TGTGCCAGCAGCTTAAAGCGAGAGATTTACAATGAGCAGTTCTTC. Translating it yields CASSLKREIYNEQFF. The V call is TRBV7-2, the J call TRBJ2-1; D is unresolved. Between the trimmed V and J ends, which lost 2 bases and 4 bases, there was a span of 12 bases. The germline CDR1 and CDR2 sequences are SGHTA and FQGNSA. The CDR3 is 15 amino acids.

The J gene is TRBJ1-2, the V gene TRBV10-3, with 7 bases lining up with TRBD1. V shed 0 bases and J 4 bases; nucleotides not matched to a gene: 2. In germline, CDR1 is ENHRY, CDR2 SYGVKD. The CDR3 covers 14 residues. The CDR3 protein is CAISESQGGYGYTF. CDR3 nucleotide sequence: TGTGCCATCAGTGAGTCCCAGGGGGGCTATGGCTACACCTTC.

V usage is TRBV28 and J usage is TRBJ2-1, with 12 bases that match TRBD2. Germline V lookup: CDR1 MDHEN, CDR2 SYDVKM. The J segment lost 12 bases and the V segment lost 6 bases, leaving 3 bases of the junction unmatched. This CDR3 comprises 12 residues. The CDR3 sequence: CASSVLAGGQFF. The DNA of the CDR3 is TGTGCCAGCAGCGTACTAGCGGGAGGGCAGTTCTTC.

This rearrangement joins TRBV29-1 to TRBJ2-1; D is perhaps TRBD1 or TRBD2 (5 bases each). Trimming left V 4 bases short and J 1 base short, with 11 bases between. Looked up from germline, CDR1 is SQVTM and CDR2 is ANQGSEA. The CDR3 contains 14 residues. The CDR3 reads CSVGGKTSYNEQFF. DNA of the CDR3: TGCAGCGTTGGGGGGAAAACATCCTACAATGAGCAGTTCTTC.

This chain uses TRBV25-1 with TRBJ2-1; D may be TRBD2 (6 bases). CDR3 length: 16 residues. V lost 4 bases, J lost 2 bases, and 15 bases lay in between. Germline V gene sequence: CDR1 MGHDK, CDR2 SYGVNS. The CDR3 DNA reads TGTGCCAGCAGTGCCCTGGAGGGTGCACCCTACAATGAGCAGTTCTTC. Residues: CASSALEGAPYNEQFF.

The V and J genes are TRBV7-2 and TRBJ2-1; the match to TRBD1 covers 8 bases. This CDR3 spans 16 amino acids. The trim removed 6 bases at V and 0 bases at J, leaving 7 bases unmatched. CDR1 SGHTA and CDR2 FQGNSA come from the germline V gene. The DNA for the CDR3 is TGTGCCAGCAGAACAGGGGGGACTTACTCCTACAATGAGCAGTTCTTC. This sequence encodes CASRTGGTYSYNEQFF.

Comments on this clone: A read error may account for a junction end that differs from germline. The chain uses TRBV7-9 and TRBJ1-1; no clear D gene. CDR1 is SEHNR and CDR2 is FQNEAQ in the germline V gene (reference sequence). The CDR3 totals 8 residues. The CDR3 spells CASSAEVF. The CDR3 nucleotides read TGTGCCAGCAGCGCCGAGGTCTTT. The entire variable domain, with the rest obtained from reference TRBV7-9 and TRBJ1-1, is as follows: DTGVSQNPRHKITKRGQNVTFRCDPISEHNRLYWYRQTLGQGPEFLTYFQNEAQLEKSRLLSDRFSAERPKGSFSTLEIQRTEQGDSAMYLCASSAEVFGQGTRLTVV.

The rearrangement links TRBV28 to TRBJ2-1; D remains unclear. V was shortened by 6 bases and J by 5 bases, with 17 bases between the two germline ends. This CDR3 is built from 15 residues. The germline V gene has CDR1 MDHEN and CDR2 SYDVKM. Here the CDR3 reads CASSPLGIKDNEQFF. The CDR3 coding sequence is TGTGCCAGCAGCCCTCTAGGGATAAAGGACAATGAGCAGTTCTTC.

The chain couples TRBV5-1 to TRBJ1-2; D is unclear. CDR3 size: 16 residues. Germline lookup yields CDR1 SGHRS and CDR2 YFSETQ. V lost 1 base and J lost 4, with 17 bases in between. The CDR3 here is CASSLSPRNELYGYTF. CDR3 nucleotides: TGCGCCAGCAGCTTGTCCCCCCGGAACGAGCTCTATGGCTACACCTTC.

Remarks on this clone: Other DNA sequences in the same sample also yield this CDR3. V gene TRBV18 combines with J gene TRBJ1-5, with 7 bases fitting TRBD1. CDR1 and CDR2 (germline): KGHSH, LQKENI. The CDR3 is made up of 13 amino acids. Germline trimming cut 6 bases from V and 4 bases from J; bases unmatched to any gene: 3. This CDR3 reads CASSQQGNQPQHF. The CDR3 DNA follows: TGTGCCAGCTCCCAACAGGGGAATCAGCCCCAGCATTTT.

V and J are TRBV5-1 and TRBJ2-4; TRBD1 matches at 7 bases. V was clipped by 4 bases and J by 2 bases; unmatched bases: 6. This CDR3 region has 15 residues. Germline V lookup: CDR1 SGHRS, CDR2 YFSETQ. This CDR3 reads CASSTYRGPKNIQYF. DNA for the CDR3: TGCGCCAGCAGCACCTACAGGGGACCCAAAAACATTCAGTACTTC.

The chain couples TRBV5-1 to TRBJ1-4; D not resolved. Germline V gene sequence: CDR1 SGHRS, CDR2 YFSETQ. CDR3 size: 14 residues. The V end was cut by 0 bases, the J end by 8 bases, with 11 bases between. The DNA for the CDR3 is TGCGCCAGCAGCTTGGATTTAGGAGGGGAAAAACTGTTTTTT. Its protein product is CASSLDLGGEKLFF.

The rearrangement links TRBV5-4 to TRBJ1-2; 8 bases fit TRBD1. Germline CDR1 is SGHNT and CDR2 is YYREEE (reference sequence). The J segment lost 4 bases and the V segment lost 2 bases, leaving 7 bases of the junction unmatched. The CDR3 spans 15 residues. In nucleotides, the CDR3 is TGTGCCAGCAGCTTAGCAGGGGGCGATGTCTATGGCTACACCTTC. This codes for CASSLAGGDVYGYTF.

This clone was counted once. The chain uses TRBV18 and TRBJ1-3; 12 positions match TRBD1. V lost 4 bases to trimming and J lost 2 bases; unmatched junction nucleotides: 0. Germline V lookup: CDR1 KGHSH, CDR2 LQKENI. CDR3 length: 15 amino acids. This CDR3 is CASSRDRGPGNTIYF. CDR3 nucleotides: TGTGCCAGCTCACGGGACAGGGGGCCTGGAAACACCATATATTTT.

The gene calls are TRBV9 and TRBJ1-1; unclear D gene. Trimming took 0 bases from V and 0 from J, leaving 9 bases between them. The CDR3 spans 15 residues. The germline gives CDR1 SGDLS, CDR2 YYNGEE. CDR3 amino acids: CASSVGPVMNTEAFF. The DNA of the CDR3 is TGTGCCAGCAGCGTAGGTCCGGTCATGAACACTGAAGCTTTCTTT.

This chain connects TRBV10-3 to TRBJ2-7, with TRBD2 matching over 8 bases. The J segment lost 3 bases and the V segment lost 0 bases, leaving 16 bases of the junction unmatched. CDR1 is ENHRY and CDR2 is SYGVKD in the germline V gene. This CDR3 spans 19 amino acids. DNA for the CDR3: TGTGCCATCAGTGAGTCCGGGCTAGCGGGCCCTGGCGGGAGCTACGAGCAGTACTTC. Its protein product is CAISESGLAGPGGSYEQYF.

A single count supports this clone. J is TRBJ2-7 and V is TRBV28; tentatively, D is TRBD1 or TRBD2 (5 bases each). The CDR3 has 14 amino acids. V lost 5 bases and J lost 3, with 14 bases in between. Germline V gives CDR1 MDHEN, CDR2 SYDVKM. This CDR3 reads CASSPPGRDYEQYF. As DNA, the CDR3 is TGTGCCAGCAGTCCGCCGGGACGGGACTACGAGCAGTACTTC.

The J gene is TRBJ1-5, the V gene TRBV19; maybe TRBD1 (6 bases). Germline V gene sequence: CDR1 LNHDA, CDR2 SQIVND (reference sequence). The CDR3 has 15 amino acids. Trimming took 2 bases from V and 2 from J, leaving 10 bases between them. The CDR3 nucleotides read TGTGCCAGTAGTATACAGGCAGGGGGCAATCAGCCCCAGCATTTT. Its translation: CASSIQAGGNQPQHF.

The genes are TRBV11-3 and TRBJ1-4; a possible D gene is TRBD1 (5 bases). Germline CDR1 SGHNT, CDR2 YENEEA. CDR3 length: 17 amino acids. The V and J ends lost 5 bases and 7 bases respectively, with 23 bases between them. CDR3 residues: CASSPIPGRVDSEKLFF. The CDR3 DNA reads as TGTGCCAGCAGCCCGATCCCTGGCAGGGTGGATAGTGAAAAACTGTTTTTT.

The chain combines TRBV7-6 with TRBJ2-1, with D hard to call. Germline CDR1 reads SGHVS; CDR2 reads FNYEAQ. This CDR3 contains 13 residues. Trimming took off 1 base at V and 4 bases at J, with 5 bases between the two ends. Here the CDR3 DNA reads TGTGCCAGCAGCTTAGGCCTATACAATGAGCAGTTCTTC. It translates to CASSLGLYNEQFF.

The chain couples TRBV29-1 to TRBJ2-5, with 7 bases matching TRBD2. The CDR3 spans 13 residues. CDR1 and CDR2 from the germline V gene are SQVTM and ANQGSEA. After removal of 7 bases from V and 4 bases from J, the junction contained 9 bases not matched to a gene. For the CDR3, the DNA is TGCAGCGACACTGCGTGGGGGGGAGAGACCCAGTACTTC. Translated: CSDTAWGGETQYF.